This T cell receptor (beta chain) was profiled in a study of blood T cell repertoires in COVID-19. At the level of the study: Sites in the United States, Italy and Spain provided acute and convalescent COVID-19 samples.

Per the authors' pipeline: Quantification of nucleated cells was approximated via reference gene primer amplification. This table comes from immunoSEQ multiplex PCR, and its TCRdb copy is limited to in-frame clones, with some not included. V and J calls and clone size come straight from that table; D and trimming were deduced from the DNA. The sample consists of some 200,000 clones, approximately 84% of them appearing once. The V and J ends lost 1 base and 7 bases respectively, with 12 bases between them. The CDR3 is 15 residues long. Germline V gene data show CDR1 as SGHRS and CDR2 as YFSETQ. The sequenced sample was peripheral blood. This sequence joins TRBV5-1 and TRBJ1-6, with D hard to call. This TCR came from a woman between 45 and 65 years old with active or convalescent COVID-19. The CDR3 bases are TGCGCCAGCAGCTTGTCCTCGGGTCTCAATTCACCCCTCCACTTT. Its translation: CASSLSSGLNSPLHF.